This T cell receptor beta chain was recorded in a study of blood T cell repertoires in COVID-19. Across the study: The study drew acute and convalescent COVID-19 samples from the United States, Italy and Spain. T cells, B-cell-depleted T cells, or PBMCs supplied cDNA or gDNA.

In the authors' methods: Estimates of nucleated cell counts were drawn from the amplification of reference gene primers. The protocol was immunoSEQ multiplex PCR, while the TCRdb copy is restricted to in-frame clones and leaves out a portion. D and trimming were read from the DNA, whereas the V and J calls and clone size are those reported in that table. The sample lists 95,000 to 150,000 clones, about four fifths occurring once. Participant reports of clinical history set cohort assignment. CDR1 LGHNA and CDR2 YSLEER come from the germline V gene. Trimming removed 1 base from V and 10 bases from J, with 23 bases in between. The CDR3 sequence is 18 residues long.

The chain links TRBV4-3 to TRBJ1-6; no firm D call. What was sequenced was PBMCs or T cells enriched from blood (not recorded which). This TCR came from a woman aged 30 to 39 who had recovered from COVID-19. The CDR3 loop is CASSQVERTRFNLSPLHF. CDR3 sequence (DNA): TGCGCCAGCAGCCAAGTAGAGAGGACTCGTTTTAACTTGTCACCCCTCCACTTT.